Sequencing of this TCR beta chain was carried out in a study of PD-1 blockade in classical Hodgkin lymphoma. About the research overall: Patients were dosed intravenously with nivolumab at 3 mg/kg every 2 weeks.

Overall study results and limits: The CD4+ diversity rise by C4D1 was clearest in complete responders.

The CDR3 runs to 18 residues. The method was immunoSEQ multiplex PCR; TCRdb's version includes in-frame clones alone and lacks a portion of them. The table lists 25,000 to 40,000 clones, 81% of them singletons. As to time point: cycle 4 day 1 (C4D1), after five to seven weeks of nivolumab. Every patient relapsed after autologous stem cell transplantation, and brentuximab vedotin exposure varied. For this clone: Antigen specificity is unknown.

The sequence was collected from a human donor with classical Hodgkin lymphoma. J is TRBJ2-6 and V is TRBV12-1; TRBD1, the table's D call, was not compared with the DNA. TRBV12-1 is tagged as a pseudogene. Source: peripheral blood mononuclear cells (PBMCs), taken before the fourth cycle of nivolumab. The CDR3 DNA sequence: TGTGCCAGCAGCGCTCGCTATGTAGGACAAAGTCGGGCCAACGTCCTGACTTTC. Translating gives CASSARYVGQSRANVLTF.